The 10 T cell receptor beta chains below all came from one sample that was sequenced in a study of breast tumors, draining lymph nodes, adjacent tissues. Breast cancer patients provided tissue from their axillary draining lymph nodes. MiXCR, run by TCRdb on the multiplex PCR reads, gives a single entry per CDR3 protein. The profile covers roughly 130,000 distinct CDR3 sequences, with 20% appearing a single time and about 3.7% taken by the ten largest. The sample consisted of axillary lymph node tissue. All receptors come from a female donor with breast cancer. Some clones in this sample may be carry-over from other donors' samples.

Ten or more counts support this clonotype. The chain is built from TRBV20-1 and TRBJ2-1; D is perhaps TRBD1 (5 bases). Germline V gene lookup returns CDR1 DFQATT and CDR2 SNEGSKA (reference sequence). CDR3 length equals 16 residues. With 0 bases removed from V and 6 bases from J, the gap between germline ends came to 18 bases. The DNA of the CDR3 is TGCAGTGCTAGAGATTTGTCGGCAGGGAAGGTCAATGAGCAGTTCTTC. It codes for CSARDLSAGKVNEQFF.

With regard to this clonotype: With a much larger clone just one base away, this may be a read error. The chain couples TRBV9 to TRBJ2-5; 7 positions agree with TRBD2. This CDR3 is 15 amino acids long. Germline V lookup: CDR1 SGDLS, CDR2 YYNGEE. CDR3: CASNVWGGDQETQYF. Here the CDR3 DNA reads TGTGCCAGCAACGTATGGGGAGGGGACCAAGAGACCCAGTACTTC.

This clonotype was picked up a small number of times. Relative to the germline gene, one junction end is altered; a read error may explain this. The rearrangement joins TRBV5-6 to TRBJ1-5; D is undetermined. The CDR3 sequence is 12 residues long. CDR1 and CDR2 from the germline V gene are SGHDT and YYEEEE. The CDR3 coding sequence is TGTGCCAGCAGCGGCCCAACGGGAGCCCAGCGTTTT. It encodes CASSGPTGAQRF.

This clonotype was counted at least ten times. The J gene is TRBJ1-5, the V gene TRBV6-5, with TRBD1 as a possible D gene (5 bases). There are 15 residues in the CDR3. Per germline, CDR1 MNHEY and CDR2 SVGAGI. The V and J ends lost 6 bases and 2 bases respectively, with 14 bases between them. The CDR3 region is CASRTGESGNQPQHF. The CDR3 coding sequence is TGTGCCAGCAGAACGGGGGAGAGTGGCAATCAGCCCCAGCATTTT.

This clonotype was counted at least ten times. The chain couples TRBV2 to TRBJ2-1; D gene ambiguous. Between the trimmed V and J ends, which lost 7 bases and 6 bases, there was a span of 16 bases. Germline CDR1 SNHLY, CDR2 FYNNEI. This CDR3 has 14 residues. The CDR3 nucleotides read TGTGCCAGCAACCTAGGCGGTCGAGGCAATGAGCAGTTCTTC. This codes for CASNLGGRGNEQFF.

This clonotype occurred many times. The J gene is TRBJ2-2, the V gene TRBV20-1, with a possible D match to TRBD1 (6 bases). The CDR3 spans 16 residues. Trimming shortened V by 4 bases and J by 2 bases, and 17 bases separated the two germline ends. The germline CDR1 and CDR2 sequences are DFQATT and SNEGSKA (reference sequence). For the CDR3, the DNA is TGCAGTGCTAAGGTGTTATTACAGGGAAACACCGGGGAGCTGTTTTTT. Its translation is CSAKVLLQGNTGELFF.

This sequence joins TRBV10-3 and TRBJ2-4; D assignment may be TRBD1 or TRBD2 (6 bases each). The CDR3 covers 17 residues. V was cut by 0 bases and J by 2 bases, with 14 bases left in between. CDR1 is ENHRY, CDR2 SYGVKD, per germline. CDR3 sequence (DNA): TGTGCCATCAGTGAGTCTGGGGGGCGCTTAACCAAAAACATTCAGTACTTC. The encoded protein is CAISESGGRLTKNIQYF.

This clonotype was found many times. The V call is TRBV6-5, the J call TRBJ1-6, with no clear D. Per germline, CDR1 MNHEY and CDR2 SVGAGI. CDR3 length: 15 amino acids. V lost 0 bases, J lost 8 bases, and 11 bases lay in between. CDR3 sequence (DNA): TGTGCCAGCAGTTACTCGGTCAGTAGGGATTCACCCCTCCACTTT. Protein sequence: CASSYSVSRDSPLHF.

The V call is TRBV3-1, the J call TRBJ1-5; D is unresolved. The V and J ends lost 3 bases and 7 bases respectively, with 13 bases between them. The germline CDR1 and CDR2 sequences are LGHDT and YNNKEL (reference sequence). There are 14 residues in the CDR3. CDR3 nucleotides: TGTGCCAGCAGCCATACCCACGGAAGACAGCCCCAGCATTTT. This sequence encodes CASSHTHGRQPQHF.

This clonotype was detected once. A clone one base away is much larger, so this may be a read error. The V and J genes are TRBV12-3 or TRBV12-4 and TRBJ1-5; TRBD1 aligns across 9 bases. CDR3 length: 19 amino acids. The CDR3 spells CASSERDREGVYRNQLQHF. Here the CDR3 DNA reads TGTGCCAGCAGCGAACGGGACAGGGAGGGGGTATATCGCAATCAGCTCCAGCATTTT.